The following is a T cell receptor beta chain sequence with its context. This sample stems from a study of beta chain features in type 1 diabetes. Sort purity for all populations was recorded as exceeding 98%. The CDR3 contains 12 residues. CDR1 and CDR2 from the germline V gene are MDHEN and SYDVKM. With 7 bases clipped from V and 6 bases from J, the junction kept 5 bases outside the gene matches. Since all of the isolated RNA was reverse transcribed, expressed TCRB transcripts were what got sequenced. TCRdb's copy holds only in-frame clones and misses some; the assay was immunoSEQ multiplex PCR. The sample shows fewer than 400,000 clones, approximately 8% of them seen only once.

What was sequenced was central memory CD4+ T cells from blood. The receptor's source is a woman aged 18-29 years in good health. This chain uses TRBV28 with TRBJ2-7, with 8 bases lining up with TRBD2. CDR3 amino acids: CASKWLAGEQYF. CDR3 coding DNA: TGTGCCAGCAAATGGCTAGCGGGCGAGCAGTACTTC.